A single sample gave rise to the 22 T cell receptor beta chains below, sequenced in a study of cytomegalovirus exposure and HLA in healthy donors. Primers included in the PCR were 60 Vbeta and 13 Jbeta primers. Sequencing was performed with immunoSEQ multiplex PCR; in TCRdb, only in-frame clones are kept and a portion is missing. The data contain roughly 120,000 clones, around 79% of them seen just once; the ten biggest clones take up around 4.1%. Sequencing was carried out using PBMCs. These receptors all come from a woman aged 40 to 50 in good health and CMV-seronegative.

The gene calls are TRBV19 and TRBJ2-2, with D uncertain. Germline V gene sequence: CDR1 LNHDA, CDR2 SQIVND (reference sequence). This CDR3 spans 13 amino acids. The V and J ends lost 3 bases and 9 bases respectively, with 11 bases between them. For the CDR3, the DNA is TGTGCCAGTAGTATTAGTCAGGCGCGGGAGCTGTTTTTT. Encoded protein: CASSISQARELFF.

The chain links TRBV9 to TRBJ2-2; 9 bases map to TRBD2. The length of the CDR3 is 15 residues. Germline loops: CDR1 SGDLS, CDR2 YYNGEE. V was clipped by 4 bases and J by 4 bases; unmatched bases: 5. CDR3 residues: CASSSRTSVTGELFF. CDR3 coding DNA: TGTGCCAGCAGCTCCCGGACTAGCGTCACCGGGGAGCTGTTTTTT. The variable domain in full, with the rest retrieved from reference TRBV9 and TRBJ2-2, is DSGVTQTPKHLITATGQRVTLRCSPRSGDLSVYWYQQSLDQGLQFLIQYYNGEERAKGNILERFSAQQFPDLHSELNLSSLELGDSALYFCASSSRTSVTGELFFGEGSRLTVL.

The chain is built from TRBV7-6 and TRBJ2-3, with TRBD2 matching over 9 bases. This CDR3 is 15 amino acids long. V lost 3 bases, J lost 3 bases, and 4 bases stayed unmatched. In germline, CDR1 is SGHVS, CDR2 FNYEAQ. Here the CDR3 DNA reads TGTGCCAGCAGCTTCGCGGGGGGGCGGACAGATACGCAGTATTTT. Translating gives CASSFAGGRTDTQYF.

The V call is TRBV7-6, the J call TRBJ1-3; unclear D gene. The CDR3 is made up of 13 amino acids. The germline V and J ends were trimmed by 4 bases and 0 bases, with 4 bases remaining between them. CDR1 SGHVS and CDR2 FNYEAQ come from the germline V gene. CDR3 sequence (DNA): TGTGCCAGCAGCTCCCACTCTGGAAACACCATATATTTT. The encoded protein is CASSSHSGNTIYF.

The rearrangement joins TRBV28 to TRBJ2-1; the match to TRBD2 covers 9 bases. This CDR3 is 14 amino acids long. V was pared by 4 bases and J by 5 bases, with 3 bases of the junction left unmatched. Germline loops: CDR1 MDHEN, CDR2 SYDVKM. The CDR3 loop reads CASSSPSGNNEQFF. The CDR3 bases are TGTGCCAGCAGTTCTCCTAGCGGGAACAATGAGCAGTTCTTC.

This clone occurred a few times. The CDR3 DNA follows: TGTGCCAGTACCAACAGCATTTATAGCAATCAGCCCCAGCATTTT. It yields the protein CASTNSIYSNQPQHF. V is TRBV19 and J is TRBJ1-5, with no clear D. There are 15 residues in the CDR3. The V and J ends lost 7 bases and 0 bases respectively, with 13 bases between them. Germline V gene lookup returns CDR1 LNHDA and CDR2 SQIVND (reference sequence).

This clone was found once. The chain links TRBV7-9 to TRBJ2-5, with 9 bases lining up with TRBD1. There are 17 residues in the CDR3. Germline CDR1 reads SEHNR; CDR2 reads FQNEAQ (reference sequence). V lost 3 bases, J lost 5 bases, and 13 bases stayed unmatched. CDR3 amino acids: CASSFPGTGLGWETQYF. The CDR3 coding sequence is TGTGCCAGCAGCTTCCCCGGGACAGGGCTGGGGTGGGAGACCCAGTACTTC.

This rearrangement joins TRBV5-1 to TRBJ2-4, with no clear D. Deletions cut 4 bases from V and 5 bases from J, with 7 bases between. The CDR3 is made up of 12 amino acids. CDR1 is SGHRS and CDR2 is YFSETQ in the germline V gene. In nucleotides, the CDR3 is TGCGCCAGCAGCCTAACAGAAAACATTCAGTACTTC. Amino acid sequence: CASSLTENIQYF.

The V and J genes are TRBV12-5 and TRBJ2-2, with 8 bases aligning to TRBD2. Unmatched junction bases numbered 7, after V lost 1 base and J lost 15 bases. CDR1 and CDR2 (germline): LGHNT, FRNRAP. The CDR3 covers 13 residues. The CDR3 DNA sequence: TGTGCTAGTGGTTTGGCCGGGGGGGCCCAGTTGTTTTTT. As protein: CASGLAGGAQLFF. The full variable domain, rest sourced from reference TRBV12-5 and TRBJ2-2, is DARVTQTPRHKVTEMGQEVTMRCQPILGHNTVFWYRQTMMQGLELLAYFRNRAPLDDSGMPKDRFSAEMPDATLATLKIQPSEPRDSAVYFCASGLAGGAQLFFGEGSRLTVL.

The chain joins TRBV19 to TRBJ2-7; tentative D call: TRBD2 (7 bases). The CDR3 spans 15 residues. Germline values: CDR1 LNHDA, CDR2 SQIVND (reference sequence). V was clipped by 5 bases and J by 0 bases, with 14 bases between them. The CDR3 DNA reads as TGTGCCAGTAGTGTGTCGGGGGGCTCCTCCTACGAGCAGTACTTC. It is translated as CASSVSGGSSYEQYF. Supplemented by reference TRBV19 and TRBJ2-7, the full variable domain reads DGGITQSPKYLFRKEGQNVTLSCEQNLNHDAMYWYRQDPGQGLRLIYYSQIVNDFQKGDIAEGYSVSREKKESFPLTVTSAQKNPTAFYLCASSVSGGSSYEQYFGPGTRLTVT.

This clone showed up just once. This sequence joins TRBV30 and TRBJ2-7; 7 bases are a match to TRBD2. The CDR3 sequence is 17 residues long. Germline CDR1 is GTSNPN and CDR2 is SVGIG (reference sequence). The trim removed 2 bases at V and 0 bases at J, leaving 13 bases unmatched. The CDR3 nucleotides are TGTGCCTGGAGTAGTTCTAGCGGCTACGCACTCTCCTACGAGCAGTACTTC. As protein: CAWSSSSGYALSYEQYF.

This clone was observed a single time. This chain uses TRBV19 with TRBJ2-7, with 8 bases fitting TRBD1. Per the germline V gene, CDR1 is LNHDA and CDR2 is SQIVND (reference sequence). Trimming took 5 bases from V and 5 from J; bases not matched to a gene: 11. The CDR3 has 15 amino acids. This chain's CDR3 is CASSPDRGGLDEQYF. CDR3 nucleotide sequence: TGTGCCAGTAGTCCCGACAGGGGTGGACTCGACGAGCAGTACTTC.

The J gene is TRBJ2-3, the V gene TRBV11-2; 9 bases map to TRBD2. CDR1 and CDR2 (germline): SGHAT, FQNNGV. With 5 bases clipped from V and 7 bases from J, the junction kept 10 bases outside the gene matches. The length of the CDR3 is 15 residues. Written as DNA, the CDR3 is TGTGCCAGCAGCCACGCCGCGGGGGGGCCGAATACGCAGTATTTT. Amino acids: CASSHAAGGPNTQYF.

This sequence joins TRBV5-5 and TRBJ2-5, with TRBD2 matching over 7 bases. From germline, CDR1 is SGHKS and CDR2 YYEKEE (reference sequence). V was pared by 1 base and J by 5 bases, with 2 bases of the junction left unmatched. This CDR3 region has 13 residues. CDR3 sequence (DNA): TGTGCCAGCAGCTTGTGGGGGGGGGAGACCCAGTACTTC. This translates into CASSLWGGETQYF. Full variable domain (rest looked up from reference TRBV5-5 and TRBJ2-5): DAGVTQSPTHLIKTRGQQVTLRCSPISGHKSVSWYQQVLGQGPQFIFQYYEKEERGRGNFPDRFSARQFPNYSSELNVNALLLGDSALYLCASSLWGGETQYFGPGTRLLVL.

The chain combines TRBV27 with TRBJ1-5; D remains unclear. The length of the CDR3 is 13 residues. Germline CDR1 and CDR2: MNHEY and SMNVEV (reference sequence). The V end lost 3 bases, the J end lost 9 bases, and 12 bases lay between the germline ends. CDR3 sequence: CASSFSAPGPQHF. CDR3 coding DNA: TGTGCCAGCAGTTTCAGTGCACCGGGGCCCCAGCATTTT.

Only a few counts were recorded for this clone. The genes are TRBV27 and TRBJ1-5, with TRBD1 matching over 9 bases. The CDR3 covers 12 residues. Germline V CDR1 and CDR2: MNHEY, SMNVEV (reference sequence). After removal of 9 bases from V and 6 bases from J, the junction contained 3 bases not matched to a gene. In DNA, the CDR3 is TGTGCCAGTGGGACAGGGTTTCAGCCCCAGCATTTT. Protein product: CASGTGFQPQHF.

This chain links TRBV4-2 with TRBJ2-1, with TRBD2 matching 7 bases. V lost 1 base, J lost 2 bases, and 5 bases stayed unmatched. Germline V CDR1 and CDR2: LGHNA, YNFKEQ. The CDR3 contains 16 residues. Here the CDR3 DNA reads TGTGCCAGCAGCCAAGTCGGAGGGAGGGCCTACAATGAGCAGTTCTTC. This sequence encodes CASSQVGGRAYNEQFF.

CDR3 in DNA: TGTGCCAGCAGCGCCAGAATTATAACAGATACGCAGTATTTT. Protein: CASSARIITDTQYF. The chain carries TRBV7-8 and TRBJ2-3; D is ambiguous. The CDR3 extends over 14 amino acids. In germline, CDR1 is SGHVS, CDR2 FQNEAQ. V was clipped by 5 bases and J by 3 bases, with 12 bases between them.

CDR3 region: CASTRGRAGGETQYF. DNA of the CDR3: TGTGCCAGCACCCGGGGTAGGGCGGGTGGGGAGACCCAGTACTTC. The gene calls are TRBV28 and TRBJ2-5, with D possibly TRBD2 on 5 matching bases. Trimming cost V 7 bases and J 5 bases, with 20 bases left between them. The CDR3 is 15 amino acids. Germline CDR1 reads MDHEN; CDR2 reads SYDVKM. Together with reference TRBV28 and TRBJ2-5, the CDR3 gives the full variable domain: DVKVTQSSRYLVKRTGEKVFLECVQDMDHENMFWYRQDPGLGLRLIYFSYDVKMKEKGDIPEGYSVSREKKERFSLILESASTNQTSMYLCASTRGRAGGETQYFGPGTRLLVL.

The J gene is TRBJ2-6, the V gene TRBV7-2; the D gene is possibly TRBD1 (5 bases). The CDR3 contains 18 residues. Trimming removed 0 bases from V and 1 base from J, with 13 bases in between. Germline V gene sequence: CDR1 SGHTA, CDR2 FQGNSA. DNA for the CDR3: TGTGCCAGCAGCTTAGCCAACAGGTTTCCTTCTGGGGCCAACGTCCTGACTTTC. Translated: CASSLANRFPSGANVLTF.

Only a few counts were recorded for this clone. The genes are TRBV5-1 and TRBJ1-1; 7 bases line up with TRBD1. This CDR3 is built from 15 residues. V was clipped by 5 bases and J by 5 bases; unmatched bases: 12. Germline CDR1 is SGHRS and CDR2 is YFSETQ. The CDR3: CASSYRTGWETEAFF. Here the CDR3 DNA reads TGCGCCAGCAGTTACCGGACAGGTTGGGAAACTGAAGCTTTCTTT.

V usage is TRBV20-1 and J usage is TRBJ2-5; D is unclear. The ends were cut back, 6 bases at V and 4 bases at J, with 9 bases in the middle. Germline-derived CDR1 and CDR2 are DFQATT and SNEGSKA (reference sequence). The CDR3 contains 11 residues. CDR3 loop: CSARSGETQYF. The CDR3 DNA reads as TGCAGTGCACGTTCAGGAGAGACCCAGTACTTC.